This record covers a single T cell receptor (beta chain). This clone has just one count. The antigen it binds to is not known. One base away there is no much larger clone; base qualities are not given. V trim: 2 bases; J trim: 5 bases; unmatched bases: 4. Taken from the germline V gene (reference sequence), the CDR1 and CDR2 loops are MNHEY and SMNVEV. From cysteine to phenylalanine, the CDR3 is 14 amino acids long. CDR3 DNA only is kept here, 42 bases in frame from base 1. TCRbeta CDR3 regions were amplified from genomic DNA using the immunoSEQ Assay, a bias-controlled multiplex PCR. As for the authors' bioinformatics: Within the assay, amplification of reference gene primers was used to estimate how many nucleated cells each sample contained. Sequence reads were collapsed and filtered to measure the absolute abundance of every unique TCRbeta CDR3 rearrangement. For each sample, productive Simpson clonality was calculated by taking the square root of Simpson's diversity index across productive rearrangements. In TCRdb, the immuneACCESS table is reduced to in-frame sequences with V and J assigned. These tables do not hold every clone; where another copy was compared, an unresolved V gene accounts for under half, and the others remain unexplained. V and J calls and clone size come straight from that table; D and trimming were deduced from the DNA. The sample table records approximately 210,000 clones; roughly nine tenths of these occur just once. The ten largest account for roughly 1.7% of the sample.

The sample belongs to a study of blood T cell repertoires in COVID-19 (dated by TCRdb to the early 2020s). Turning to the overall study: Samples from collaborators originated in the United States, Italy and Spain and spanned both the acute and convalescent phases of COVID-19. The prospective study material was composed of cDNA or gDNA derived from T cells, B-cell-depleted T cells, or PBMCs. Deeply sampled blood TCRbeta repertoires from subjects exposed to, actively infected with, or recovered from COVID-19 were included in the dataset. The repertoires were made available in a free public database intended to serve as a resource for research on the immune response to SARS-CoV-2. The samples were drawn from the first 160 participants of the ongoing ImmuneRACE study and from 1,254 subjects provided by 6 global collaborators. The sample metadata nearly always contained a de-identified subject ID, COVID-19 status, age in years and sex. Where available, HLA class I and class II types were obtained from metadata supplied by the sample provider rather than from assay-based typing. The full study reports these points: The quantity of clinical and demographic metadata differed by source and by participant and was supplied without curation.

The collaborating institutions used their own protocols to collect whole blood in K2EDTA tubes. For TCRbeta analysis, collaborators shipped samples in one of three forms: frozen whole blood, isolated PBMCs, or DNA extracted from either of those sample types. Sequenced material: peripheral blood. The V gene is TRBV27 and the J gene is TRBJ1-1, with 8 bases aligning to TRBD1. This TCR was sampled from a man between 65 and 79 years old with acute or convalescent COVID-19. CDR3 protein: CASSLVTGETEAFF. The DNA sequence is as follows: TGTGCCAGCAGTTTAGTGACAGGGGAGACTGAAGCTTTCTTT.